The T cell receptor (beta chain) under discussion was sequenced for a study of T cell responses to AZD1222 COVID-19 vaccine (dated by TCRdb to the early 2020s). The study in broad terms: TCR sequencing covered approximately 230 trial participants: approximately 200 given two doses of AZD1222 and approximately 25 given two doses of MenACWY control vaccine. Trial participants were enrolled by age into 18-55, 56-69 and 70-plus year subgroups, with 148, 28 and 57 TCR-sequenced participants respectively.

Findings and caveats that apply to the study as a whole: The 56-69-year group was small, and its depth increase did not reach significance, likely because of low power. Participants were mostly white British, with more females than males. The authors suggested clonal diversity may have been underestimated. Because no day 14 peak-response samples were available, the repertoires could be characterized only after the peak T cell response. CD4 TCRs associated with the vaccine covered the entire spike protein, and the dominant responses were in regions 160-218 and 743-854. Epitopes outside the regions mutated in the B.1.351 and B.1.1.7 variants were reportedly recognized by nearly half of the unique spike-specific TCRs. Only 5 to 7 AZD1222 recipients were SARS-CoV-2 seropositive at baseline, limiting conclusions about previously exposed vaccinees. After two AZD1222 doses, spike-specific TCR breadth and depth were significantly higher than at day 0 and than in MenACWY recipients.

From a lookup of the germline V gene, CDR1 and CDR2 are SQVTM and ANQGSEA. The CDR3, cysteine through phenylalanine, is 15 amino acids long. Only CDR3 DNA remains: 45 bases, in frame from the first base. V and J are trimmed by 8 bases and 3 bases, and the gene matches miss 11 bases of the junction. With respect to this clone: Its cognate antigen has yet to be identified. Qualities for individual bases were not recorded, and no much larger clone is one base off.

The CDR3 regions of human TCRbeta chains were analyzed by immunosequencing. Per the source publication's procedure: Repertoire TCRs were matched against a reference library of SARS-CoV-2-specific TCRs generated with the MIRA antigen-specificity platform. Breadth was defined as the fraction of unique TCRs that were SARS-CoV-2-associated. Depth was defined as the fraction of total T cells that were SARS-CoV-2-associated. Using the MIRA data, each spike-specific TCR was mapped to the spike region that the TCR reacts to and placed in a CD4 or CD8 class. Log10-transformed breadth and depth values were compared by one-way ANOVA with Sidak's multiple comparisons tests. Drawn from immuneACCESS, this table holds only the in-frame rearrangements with V and J called that TCRdb kept. Clones are partly lost; checked studies trace under half to an unresolved V gene and leave the rest unexplained. From that table come the V and J calls and clone size; the DNA was used to work out D and trimming. Recorded for this sample are 65,000 to 75,000 clones; around 80% of them occurred a single time. The ten largest clonotypes hold about 46% of the sample.

The sample's time point label is to be understood as: about 28 days (+/-7) after the second vaccine dose. AZD1222 recipients with second doses at about 4 weeks or about 12 weeks were pooled, because spike-specific TCR depth and breadth did not differ between schedules. The vaccinee samples were drawn from two UK trials, COV001 and COV002, one of which was a single-blind randomized controlled phase 2/3 trial testing AZD1222 (ChAdOx1 nCoV-19) in healthy adults. Trial participant PBMC samples were collected at day 0 and day 28 after the second dose for TCRbeta chain sequencing. The TCR was taken from an adult who received the AZD1222 COVID-19 vaccine. The specimen was peripheral blood, collected 28 days after the second AZD1222 dose. The rearrangement combines TRBV29-1 with TRBJ2-2; 8 nucleotides in the junction match TRBD2. The CDR3 region reads CSTVGSGGDTGELFF. The DNA sequence reads TGCAGCACTGTGGGGAGCGGGGGAGACACCGGGGAGCTGTTTTTT.